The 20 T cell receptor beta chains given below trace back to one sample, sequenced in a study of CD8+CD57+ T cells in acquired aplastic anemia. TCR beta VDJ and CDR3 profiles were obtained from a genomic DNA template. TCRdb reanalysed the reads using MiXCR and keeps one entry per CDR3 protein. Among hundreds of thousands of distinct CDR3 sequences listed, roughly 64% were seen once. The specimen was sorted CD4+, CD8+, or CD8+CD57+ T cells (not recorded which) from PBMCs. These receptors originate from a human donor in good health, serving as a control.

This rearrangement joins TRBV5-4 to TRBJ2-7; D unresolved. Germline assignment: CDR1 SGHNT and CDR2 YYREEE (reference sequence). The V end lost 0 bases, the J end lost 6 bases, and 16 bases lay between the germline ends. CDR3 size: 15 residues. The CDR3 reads CASSLDSTRNGEQYF. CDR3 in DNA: TGTGCCAGCAGCTTGGACTCGACCCGTAACGGCGAGCAGTACTTC. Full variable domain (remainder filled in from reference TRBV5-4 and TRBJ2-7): ETGVTQSPTHLIKTRGQQVTLRCSSQSGHNTVSWYQQALGQGPQFIFQYYREEENGRGNFPPRFSGLQFPNYSSELNVNALELDDSALYLCASSLDSTRNGEQYFGPGTRLTVT.

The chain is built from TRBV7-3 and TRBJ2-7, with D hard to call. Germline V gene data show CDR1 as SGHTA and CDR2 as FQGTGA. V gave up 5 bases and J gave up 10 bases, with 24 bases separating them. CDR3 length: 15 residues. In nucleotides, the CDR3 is TGTGCCAGCAGCCACGAAACAAGGGCCGGATACGCCCAGTACTTC. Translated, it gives CASSHETRAGYAQYF. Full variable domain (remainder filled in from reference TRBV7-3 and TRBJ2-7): GAGVSQTPSNKVTEKGKYVELRCDPISGHTALYWYRQSLGQGPEFLIYFQGTGAADDSGLPNDRFFAVRPEGSVSTLKIQRTERGDSAVYLCASSHETRAGYAQYFGPGTRLTVT.

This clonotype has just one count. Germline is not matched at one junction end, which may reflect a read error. CDR3 in DNA: TGTGCCAGCAGCGTAGATGTCGGCGCCGAGAATGAGCACTTC. It yields the protein CASSVDVGAENEHF. The chain couples TRBV9 to TRBJ2-7; no clear D gene. The V gene's germline CDR1 is SGDLS and CDR2 YYNGEE. This CDR3 comprises 14 residues.

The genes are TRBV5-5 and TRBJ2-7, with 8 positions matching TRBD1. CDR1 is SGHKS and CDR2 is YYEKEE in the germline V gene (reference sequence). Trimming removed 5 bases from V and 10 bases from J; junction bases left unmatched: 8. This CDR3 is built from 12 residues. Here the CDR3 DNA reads TGTGCCAGCAGTCAGACAGGGGCGGCTCAGTACTTC. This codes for CASSQTGAAQYF.

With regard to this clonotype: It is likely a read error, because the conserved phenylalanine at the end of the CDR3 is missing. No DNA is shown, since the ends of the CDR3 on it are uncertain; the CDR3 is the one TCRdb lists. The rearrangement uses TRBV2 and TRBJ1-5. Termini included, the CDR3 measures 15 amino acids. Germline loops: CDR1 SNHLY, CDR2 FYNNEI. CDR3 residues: CASSGREYNQPQHFG.

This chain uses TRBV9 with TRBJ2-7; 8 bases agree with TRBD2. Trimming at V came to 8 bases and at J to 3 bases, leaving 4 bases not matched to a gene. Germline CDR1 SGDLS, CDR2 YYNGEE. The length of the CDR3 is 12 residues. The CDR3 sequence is CARSGLVYEQYF. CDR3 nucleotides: TGTGCCAGATCGGGACTAGTCTACGAGCAGTACTTC.

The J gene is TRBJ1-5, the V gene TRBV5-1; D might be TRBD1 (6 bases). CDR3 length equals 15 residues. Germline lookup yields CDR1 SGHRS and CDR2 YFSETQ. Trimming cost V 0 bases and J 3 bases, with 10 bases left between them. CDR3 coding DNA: TGCGCCAGCAGCTTGGAGGACAGCCTCAATCAGCCCCAGCATTTT. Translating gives CASSLEDSLNQPQHF.

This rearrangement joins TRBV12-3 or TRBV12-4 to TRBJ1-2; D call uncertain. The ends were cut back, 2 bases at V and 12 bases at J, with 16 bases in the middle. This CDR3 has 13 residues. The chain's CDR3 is CASSLMADSGNTF. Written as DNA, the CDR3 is TGTGCCAGCAGTTTAATGGCTGACTCTGGAAACACCTTC.

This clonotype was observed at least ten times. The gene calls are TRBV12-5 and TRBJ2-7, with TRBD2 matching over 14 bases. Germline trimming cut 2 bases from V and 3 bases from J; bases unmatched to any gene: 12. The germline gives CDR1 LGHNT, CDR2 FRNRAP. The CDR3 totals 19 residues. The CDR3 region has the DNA TGTGCTAGTGGTTTGTCTCGTGGACTAGCGGGGGGCTCTGACTACGAGCAGTACTTC. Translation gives CASGLSRGLAGGSDYEQYF.

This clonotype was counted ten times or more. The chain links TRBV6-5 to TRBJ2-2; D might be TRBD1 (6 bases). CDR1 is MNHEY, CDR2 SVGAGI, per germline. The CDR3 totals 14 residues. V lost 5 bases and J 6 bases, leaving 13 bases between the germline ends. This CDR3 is CASSQNRAPGELFF. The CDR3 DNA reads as TGTGCCAGCAGTCAGAACAGGGCTCCCGGGGAGCTGTTTTTT.

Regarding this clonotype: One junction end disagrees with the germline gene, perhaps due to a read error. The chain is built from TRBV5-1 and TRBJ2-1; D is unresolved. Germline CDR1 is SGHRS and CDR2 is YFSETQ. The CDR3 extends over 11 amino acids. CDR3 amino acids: CASSLDYDNDF. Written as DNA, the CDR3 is TGCGCCAGCAGCTTGGACTACGACAATGACTTC.

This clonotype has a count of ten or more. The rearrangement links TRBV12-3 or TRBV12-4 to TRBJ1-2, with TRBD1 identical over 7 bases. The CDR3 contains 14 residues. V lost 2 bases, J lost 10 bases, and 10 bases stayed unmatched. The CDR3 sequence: CASSLLRGRVVYTF. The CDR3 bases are TGTGCCAGCAGTTTATTGAGGGGGCGAGTGGTCTACACCTTC.

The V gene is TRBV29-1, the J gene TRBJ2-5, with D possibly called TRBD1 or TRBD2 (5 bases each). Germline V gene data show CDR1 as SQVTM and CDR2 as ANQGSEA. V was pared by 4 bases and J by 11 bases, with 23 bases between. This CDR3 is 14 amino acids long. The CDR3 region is CSVARTPRWEKQYF. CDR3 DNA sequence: TGCAGCGTTGCCAGGACACCGAGGTGGGAGAAGCAGTACTTC. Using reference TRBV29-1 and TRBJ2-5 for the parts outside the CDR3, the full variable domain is SAVISQKPSRDICQRGTSLTIQCQVDSQVTMMFWYRQQPGQSLTLIATANQGSEATYESGFVIDKFPISRPNLTFSTLTVSNMSPEDSSIYLCSVARTPRWEKQYFGPGTRLLVL.

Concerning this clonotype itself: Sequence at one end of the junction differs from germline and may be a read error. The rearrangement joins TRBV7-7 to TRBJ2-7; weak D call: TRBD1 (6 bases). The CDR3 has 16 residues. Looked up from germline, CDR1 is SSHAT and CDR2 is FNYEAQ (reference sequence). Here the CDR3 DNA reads TGTGCTAGCAGCTTAGCACAGGGATCGGGGACCGGGGAGCAGTACTTC. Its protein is CASSLAQGSGTGEQYF.

The CDR3 nucleotides are TGTGCCAGCAGCTTGGAAGCACTAGTCTACGAGCAGTACTTC. Translating gives CASSLEALVYEQYF. The V call is TRBV5-8, the J call TRBJ2-7; maybe TRBD2 (5 bases). The CDR3 contains 14 residues. V was clipped by 0 bases and J by 3 bases, with 10 bases between them. Germline-derived CDR1 and CDR2 are SGHTS and YDEGEE.

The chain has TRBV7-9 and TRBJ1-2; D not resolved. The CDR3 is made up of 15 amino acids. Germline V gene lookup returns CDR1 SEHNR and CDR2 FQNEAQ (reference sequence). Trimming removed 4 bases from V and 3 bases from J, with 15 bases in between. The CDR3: CASSSIGTEDYGYTF. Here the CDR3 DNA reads TGTGCCAGCAGCTCGATAGGCACAGAGGACTATGGCTACACCTTC.

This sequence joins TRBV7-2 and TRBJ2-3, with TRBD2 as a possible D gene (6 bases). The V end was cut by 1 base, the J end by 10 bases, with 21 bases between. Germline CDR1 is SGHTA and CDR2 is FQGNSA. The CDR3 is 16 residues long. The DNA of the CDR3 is TGTGCCAGCAGCTTAGAATCCGGGGGTGGCAGTCAGCCGCAGTATTTT. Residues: CASSLESGGGSQPQYF.

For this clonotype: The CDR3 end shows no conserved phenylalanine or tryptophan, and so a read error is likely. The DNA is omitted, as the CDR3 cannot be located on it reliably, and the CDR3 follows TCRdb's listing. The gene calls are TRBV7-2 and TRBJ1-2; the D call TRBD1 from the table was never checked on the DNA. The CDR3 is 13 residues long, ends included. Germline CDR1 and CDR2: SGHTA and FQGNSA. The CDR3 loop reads CASSLAVGDDYPY.

CDR3: CASSPAWDNVYEQYF. The CDR3 bases are TGTGCCAGCAGTCCAGCGTGGGACAACGTCTACGAGCAGTACTTC. The chain uses TRBV7-4 and TRBJ2-7; D possibly corresponds to TRBD1 (6 bases). Trimming pared 6 bases from V and 3 bases from J, leaving 18 bases between. Germline CDR1 is SGHVT and CDR2 is SQSDAQ. The CDR3 has 15 residues.

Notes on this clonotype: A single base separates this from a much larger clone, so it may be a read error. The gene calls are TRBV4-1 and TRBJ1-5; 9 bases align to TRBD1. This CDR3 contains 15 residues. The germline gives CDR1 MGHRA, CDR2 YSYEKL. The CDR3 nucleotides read TGCGCCGGCAGCCAAGGGACAGGGAGCAATCAGCCCCAGCATTTT. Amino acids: CAGSQGTGSNQPQHF.